Sequencing of this TCR beta chain was carried out in a study of T-cell reconstitution after alpha-beta-depleted transplantation in children. Overall study results and limits: Diversity and T-cell counts at one year after transplant derived mostly from new T cells. Some patients showed high day-60 TCRbeta diversity, which derived from surviving recipient T cells and thymic progenitors.

The CDR3 is made up of 14 amino acids. The germline V gene encodes CDR1 MDHEN and CDR2 SYDVKM. Trimming removed 1 base at V and 2 bases at J, with 8 bases between. As it was prepared, the TCRbeta library received unique molecular identifiers. TCRdb recomputed calls from the PCR reads with MiXCR, one row per CDR3 protein. Of 90,000 to 120,000 distinct CDR3 sequences in the sample, 5.5% to 7% were seen once. In this sample, this clonotype turned up a few times. Its antigen remains unidentified. The specimen comprised PBMCs, mostly from graft donor cells, sampled 360 days after TCRalphabeta/CD19-depleted stem cell transplant. V gene TRBV28 combines with J gene TRBJ2-5; D is unresolved. The TCR was taken from a male patient between 2 and 15 years old who had a stem cell transplant for acute lymphoblastic leukemia, so the T cells may come from the graft donor. The CDR3 loop is CASSLYGRQETQYF. The CDR3 bases are TGTGCCAGCAGTTTATACGGGCGTCAAGAGACCCAGTACTTC.